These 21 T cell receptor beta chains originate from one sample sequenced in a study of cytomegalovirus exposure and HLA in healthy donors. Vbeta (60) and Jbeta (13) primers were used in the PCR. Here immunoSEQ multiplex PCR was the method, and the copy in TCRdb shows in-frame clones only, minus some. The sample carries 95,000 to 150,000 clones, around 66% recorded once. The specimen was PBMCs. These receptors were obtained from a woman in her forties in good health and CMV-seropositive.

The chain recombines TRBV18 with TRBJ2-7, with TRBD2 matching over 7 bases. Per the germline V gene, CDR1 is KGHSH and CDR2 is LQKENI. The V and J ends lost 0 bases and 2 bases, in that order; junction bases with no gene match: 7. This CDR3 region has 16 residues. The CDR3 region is CASSPPGLKTTYEQYF. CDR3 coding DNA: TGTGCCAGCTCACCACCGGGACTAAAAACCACCTACGAGCAGTACTTC.

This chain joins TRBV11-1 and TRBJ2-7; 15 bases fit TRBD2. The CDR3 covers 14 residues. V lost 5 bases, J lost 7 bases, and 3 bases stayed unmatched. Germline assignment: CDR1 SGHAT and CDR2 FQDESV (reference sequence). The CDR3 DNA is TGTGCCAGCAGCCTCGGACTAGCGGGAGGGGAGCAGTACTTC. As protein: CASSLGLAGGEQYF.

The CDR3 DNA reads TGTGCCAGTAGTTTCCCCGGGGTACAGGGGGCTGGGGAGCAGTACTTC. Translation: CASSFPGVQGAGEQYF. V usage is TRBV19 and J usage is TRBJ2-7, with TRBD1 matching over 9 bases. This CDR3 is built from 16 residues. J was trimmed by 7 bases and V by 5 bases; bases with no gene match: 15. Germline CDR1 reads LNHDA; CDR2 reads SQIVND (reference sequence).

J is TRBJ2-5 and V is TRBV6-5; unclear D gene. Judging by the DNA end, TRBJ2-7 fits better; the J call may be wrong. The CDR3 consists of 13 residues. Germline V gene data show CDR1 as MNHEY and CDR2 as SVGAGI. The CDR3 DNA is TGTGCCAGCAGTTACTCGAACAGCTACGAGCAGTACTTC. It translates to CASSYSNSYEQYF.

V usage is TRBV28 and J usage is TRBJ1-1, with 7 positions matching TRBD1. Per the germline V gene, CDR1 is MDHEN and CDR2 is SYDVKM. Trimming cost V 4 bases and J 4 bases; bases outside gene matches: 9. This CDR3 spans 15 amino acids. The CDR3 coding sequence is TGTGCCAGCAGTTCATTACAGGGGCTTGGCACTGAAGCTTTCTTT. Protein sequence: CASSSLQGLGTEAFF.

CDR3 in amino acids: CASSGKGQGAGETQYF. DNA for the CDR3: TGCGCCAGCAGCGGGAAGGGACAGGGGGCTGGGGAGACCCAGTACTTC. The chain recombines TRBV5-1 with TRBJ2-5; 12 positions match TRBD1. V trimming: 4 bases; J trimming: 5 bases; junction bases outside the gene matches: 9. This CDR3 has 16 amino acids. In germline, CDR1 is SGHRS, CDR2 YFSETQ.

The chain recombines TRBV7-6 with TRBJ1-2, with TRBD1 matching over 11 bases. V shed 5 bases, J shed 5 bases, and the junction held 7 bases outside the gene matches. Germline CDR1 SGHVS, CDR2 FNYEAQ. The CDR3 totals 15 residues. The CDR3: CASSRGTGGEYGYTF. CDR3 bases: TGTGCCAGCAGCCGCGGGACAGGGGGTGAATATGGCTACACCTTC.

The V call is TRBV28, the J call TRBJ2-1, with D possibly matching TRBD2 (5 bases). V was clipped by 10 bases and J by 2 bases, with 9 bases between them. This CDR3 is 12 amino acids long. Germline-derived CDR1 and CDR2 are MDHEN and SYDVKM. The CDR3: CATSGTYNEQFF. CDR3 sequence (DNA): TGTGCCACCTCGGGAACCTACAATGAGCAGTTCTTC.

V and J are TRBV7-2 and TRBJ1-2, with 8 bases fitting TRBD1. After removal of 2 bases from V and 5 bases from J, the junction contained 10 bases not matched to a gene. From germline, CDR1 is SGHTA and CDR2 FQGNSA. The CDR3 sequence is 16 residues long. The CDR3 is CASSLKSGTGRYGYTF. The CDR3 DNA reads TGTGCCAGCAGCTTAAAGTCGGGGACAGGAAGGTATGGCTACACCTTC.

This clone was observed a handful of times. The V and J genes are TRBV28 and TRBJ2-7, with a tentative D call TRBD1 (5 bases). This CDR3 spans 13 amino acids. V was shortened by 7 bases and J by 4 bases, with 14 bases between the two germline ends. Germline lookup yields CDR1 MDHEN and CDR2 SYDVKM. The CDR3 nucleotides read TGTGCCAGCATTCAGGGCAGGTCTTACGAGCAGTACTTC. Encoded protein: CASIQGRSYEQYF. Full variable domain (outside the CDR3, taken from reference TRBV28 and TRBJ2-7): DVKVTQSSRYLVKRTGEKVFLECVQDMDHENMFWYRQDPGLGLRLIYFSYDVKMKEKGDIPEGYSVSREKKERFSLILESASTNQTSMYLCASIQGRSYEQYFGPGTRLTVT.

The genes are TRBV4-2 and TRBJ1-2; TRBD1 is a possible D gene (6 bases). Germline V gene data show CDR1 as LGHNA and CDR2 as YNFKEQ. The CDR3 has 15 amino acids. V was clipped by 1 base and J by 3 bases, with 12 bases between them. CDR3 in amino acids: CASSQAGGADYGYTF. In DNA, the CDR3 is TGTGCCAGCAGCCAAGCGGGGGGCGCGGACTATGGCTACACCTTC.

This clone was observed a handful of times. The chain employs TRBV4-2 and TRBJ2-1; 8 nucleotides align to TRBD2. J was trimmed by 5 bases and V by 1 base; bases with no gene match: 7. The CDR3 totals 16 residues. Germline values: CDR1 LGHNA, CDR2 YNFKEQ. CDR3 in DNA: TGTGCCAGCAGCCAAGCTGGGACTAGGGGCGACAATGAGCAGTTCTTC. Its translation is CASSQAGTRGDNEQFF.

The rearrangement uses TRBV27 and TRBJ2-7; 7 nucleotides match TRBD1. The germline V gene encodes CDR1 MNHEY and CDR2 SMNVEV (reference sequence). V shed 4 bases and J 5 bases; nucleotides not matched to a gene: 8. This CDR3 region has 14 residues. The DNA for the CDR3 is TGTGCCAGCAGTTCCAGACAGGGAACCGACGAGCAGTACTTC. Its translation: CASSSRQGTDEQYF.

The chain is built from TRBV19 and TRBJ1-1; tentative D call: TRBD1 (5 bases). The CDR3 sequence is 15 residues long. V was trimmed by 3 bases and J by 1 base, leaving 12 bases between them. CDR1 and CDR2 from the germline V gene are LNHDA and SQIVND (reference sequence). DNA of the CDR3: TGTGCCAGTAGTATCCCGGGGGACGGGAACACTGAAGCTTTCTTT. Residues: CASSIPGDGNTEAFF.

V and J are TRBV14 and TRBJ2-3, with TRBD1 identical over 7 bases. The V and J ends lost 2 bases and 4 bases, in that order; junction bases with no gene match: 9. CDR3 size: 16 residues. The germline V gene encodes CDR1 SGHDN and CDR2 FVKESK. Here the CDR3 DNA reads TGTGCCAGCAGCCAATACAGGGGAAAGTCGGCAGATACGCAGTATTTT. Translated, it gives CASSQYRGKSADTQYF.

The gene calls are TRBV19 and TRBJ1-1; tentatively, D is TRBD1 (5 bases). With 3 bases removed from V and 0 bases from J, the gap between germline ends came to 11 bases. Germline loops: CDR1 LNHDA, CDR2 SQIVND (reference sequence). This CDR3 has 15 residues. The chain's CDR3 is CASSIGGGMNTEAFF. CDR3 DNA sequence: TGTGCCAGTAGTATCGGGGGTGGAATGAACACTGAAGCTTTCTTT.

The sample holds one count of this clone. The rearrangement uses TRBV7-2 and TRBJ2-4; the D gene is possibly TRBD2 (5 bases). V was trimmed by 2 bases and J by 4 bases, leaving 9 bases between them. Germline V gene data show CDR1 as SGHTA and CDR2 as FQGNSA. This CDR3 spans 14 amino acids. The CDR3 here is CASSLRRGKNIQYF. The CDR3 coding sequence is TGTGCCAGCAGCTTACGACGGGGTAAAAACATTCAGTACTTC.

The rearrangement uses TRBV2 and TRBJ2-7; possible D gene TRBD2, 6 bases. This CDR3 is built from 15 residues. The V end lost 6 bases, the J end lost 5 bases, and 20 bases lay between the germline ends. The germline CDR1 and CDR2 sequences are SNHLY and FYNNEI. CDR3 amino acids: CASSDPGTAGDEQYF. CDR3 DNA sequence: TGTGCCAGCAGCGACCCCGGGACTGCGGGCGACGAGCAGTACTTC.

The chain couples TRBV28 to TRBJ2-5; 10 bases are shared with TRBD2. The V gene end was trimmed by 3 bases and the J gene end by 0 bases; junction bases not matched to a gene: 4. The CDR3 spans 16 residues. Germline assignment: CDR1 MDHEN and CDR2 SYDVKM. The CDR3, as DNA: TGTGCCAGCAGTTTCTCTAGCGGGAGTTACCAAGAGACCCAGTACTTC. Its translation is CASSFSSGSYQETQYF. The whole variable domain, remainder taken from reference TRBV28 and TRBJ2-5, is DVKVTQSSRYLVKRTGEKVFLECVQDMDHENMFWYRQDPGLGLRLIYFSYDVKMKEKGDIPEGYSVSREKKERFSLILESASTNQTSMYLCASSFSSGSYQETQYFGPGTRLLVL.

The CDR3 spells CASQTSASTDTQYF. The CDR3 DNA reads TGTGCCAGCCAGACTAGCGCTAGCACAGATACGCAGTATTTT. V and J are TRBV7-2 and TRBJ2-3; 8 bases match TRBD2. CDR1 SGHTA and CDR2 FQGNSA come from the germline V gene. This CDR3 comprises 14 residues. V dropped 8 bases and J dropped 0; count of bases not matched to a gene: 4.

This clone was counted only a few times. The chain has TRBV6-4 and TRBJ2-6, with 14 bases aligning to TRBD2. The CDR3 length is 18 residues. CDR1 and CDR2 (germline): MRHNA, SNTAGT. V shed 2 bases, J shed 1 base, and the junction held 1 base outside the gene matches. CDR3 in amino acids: CASSDGTSGSSGANVLTF. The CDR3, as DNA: TGTGCCAGCAGTGACGGGACTAGCGGGAGTTCTGGGGCCAACGTCCTGACTTTC.